This TCR gamma chain was recovered during a study of Vδ1+ human thymocytes. Alphabeta T cells were depleted, then CD3+ Vdelta1+ Vdelta2- thymocytes were FACS-sorted. Between about 97% and 99.6% of sorted thymocytes were Vdelta1+. This clone turned up a few times. Its antigen is unknown. Findings and limits, study-wide: Approximately 19% of thymic delta-chain sequences were Vdelta2, with few Vdelta3, unlike blood Vdelta1+ controls. Thymic TRG and TRD repertoires appeared highly polyclonal. TRG sequences recurred across donors, whereas TRD sequences stayed essentially private.

Extracted RNA was reverse transcribed into cDNA. CDR3 amplicons came from multiplex PCR with pooled V-gene forward and constant-region reverse primers. TCRdb re-called the multiplex PCR reads using CATT. The data hold 36,000 or so gamma-chain clones, with 20% observed a single time. The germline CDR1 and CDR2 sequences are GITISATS and ISYDGTV (reference sequence). V was clipped by 0 bases and J by 9 bases; unmatched bases: 5. The length of the CDR3 is 12 residues. Sequenced material: Vdelta1+ gamma-delta thymocytes from the thymus. The subset denotes: FACS-sorted CD3+ TCRalphabeta- TCRVdelta1+ TCRVdelta2- thymocytes. V is TRGV9 and J is TRGJ1 or TRGJ2. The receptor comes from a girl under three years old who had congenital heart surgery. The CDR3 loop reads CALWEVHRKKLF. CDR3 bases: TGTGCCTTGTGGGAGGTGCACCGTAAGAAACTCTTT.